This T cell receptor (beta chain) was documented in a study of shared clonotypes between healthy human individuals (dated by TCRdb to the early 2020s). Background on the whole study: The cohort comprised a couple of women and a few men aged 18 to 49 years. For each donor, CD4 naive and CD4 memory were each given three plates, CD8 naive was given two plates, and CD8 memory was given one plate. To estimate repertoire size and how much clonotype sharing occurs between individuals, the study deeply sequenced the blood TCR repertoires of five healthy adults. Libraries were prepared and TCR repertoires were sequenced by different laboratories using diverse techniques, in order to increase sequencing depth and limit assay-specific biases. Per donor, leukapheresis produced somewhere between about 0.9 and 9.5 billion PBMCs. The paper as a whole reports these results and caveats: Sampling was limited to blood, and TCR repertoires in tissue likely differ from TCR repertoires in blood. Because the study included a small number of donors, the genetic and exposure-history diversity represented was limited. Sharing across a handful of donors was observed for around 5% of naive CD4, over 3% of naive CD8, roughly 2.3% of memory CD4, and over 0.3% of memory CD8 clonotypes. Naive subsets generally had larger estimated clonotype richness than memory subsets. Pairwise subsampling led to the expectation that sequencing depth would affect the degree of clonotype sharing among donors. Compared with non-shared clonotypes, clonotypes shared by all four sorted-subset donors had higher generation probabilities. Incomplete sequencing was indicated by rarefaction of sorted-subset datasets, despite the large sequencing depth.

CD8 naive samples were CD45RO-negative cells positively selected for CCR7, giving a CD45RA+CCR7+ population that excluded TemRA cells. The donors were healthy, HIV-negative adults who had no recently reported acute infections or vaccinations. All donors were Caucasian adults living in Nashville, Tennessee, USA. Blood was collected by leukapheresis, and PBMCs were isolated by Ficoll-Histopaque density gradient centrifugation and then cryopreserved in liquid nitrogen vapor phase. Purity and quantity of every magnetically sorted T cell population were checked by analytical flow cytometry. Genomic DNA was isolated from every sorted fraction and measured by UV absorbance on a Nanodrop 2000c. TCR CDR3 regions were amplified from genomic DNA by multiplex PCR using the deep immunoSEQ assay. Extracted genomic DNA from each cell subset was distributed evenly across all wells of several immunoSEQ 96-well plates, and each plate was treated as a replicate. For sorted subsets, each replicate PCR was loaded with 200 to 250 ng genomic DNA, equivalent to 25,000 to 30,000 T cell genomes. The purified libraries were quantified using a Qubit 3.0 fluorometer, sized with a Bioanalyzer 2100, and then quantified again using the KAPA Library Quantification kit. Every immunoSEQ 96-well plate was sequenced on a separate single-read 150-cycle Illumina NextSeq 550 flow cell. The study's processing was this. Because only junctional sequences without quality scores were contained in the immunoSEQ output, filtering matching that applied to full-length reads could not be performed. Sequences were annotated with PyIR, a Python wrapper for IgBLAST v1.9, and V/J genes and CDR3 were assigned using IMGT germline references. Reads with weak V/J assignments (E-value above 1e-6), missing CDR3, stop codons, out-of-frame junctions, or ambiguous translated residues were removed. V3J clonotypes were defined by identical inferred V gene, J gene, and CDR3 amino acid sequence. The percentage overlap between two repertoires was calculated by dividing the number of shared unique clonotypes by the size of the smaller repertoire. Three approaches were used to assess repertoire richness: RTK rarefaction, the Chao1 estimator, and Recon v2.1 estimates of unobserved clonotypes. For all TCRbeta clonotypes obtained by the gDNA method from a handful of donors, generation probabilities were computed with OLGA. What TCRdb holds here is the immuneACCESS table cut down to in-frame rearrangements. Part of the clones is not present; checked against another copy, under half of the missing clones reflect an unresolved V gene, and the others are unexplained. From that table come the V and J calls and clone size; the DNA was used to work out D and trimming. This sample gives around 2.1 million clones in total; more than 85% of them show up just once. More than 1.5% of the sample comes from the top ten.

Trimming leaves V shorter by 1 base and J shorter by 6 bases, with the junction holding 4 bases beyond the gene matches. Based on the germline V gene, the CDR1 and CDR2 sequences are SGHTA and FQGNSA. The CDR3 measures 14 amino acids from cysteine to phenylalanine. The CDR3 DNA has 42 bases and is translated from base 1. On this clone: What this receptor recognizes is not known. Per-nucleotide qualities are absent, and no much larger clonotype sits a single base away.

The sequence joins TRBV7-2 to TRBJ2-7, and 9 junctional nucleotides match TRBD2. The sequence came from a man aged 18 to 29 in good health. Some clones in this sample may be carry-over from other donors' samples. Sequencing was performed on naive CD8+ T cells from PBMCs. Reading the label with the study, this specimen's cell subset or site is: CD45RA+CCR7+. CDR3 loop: CASSLVAGDGEQYF. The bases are TGTGCCAGCAGCTTAGTAGCGGGAGACGGCGAGCAGTACTTC. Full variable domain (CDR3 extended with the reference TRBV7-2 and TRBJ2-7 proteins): GAGVSQSPSNKVTEKGKDVELRCDPISGHTALYWYRQSLGQGLEFLIYFQGNSAPDKSGLPSDRFSAERTGGSVSTLTIQRTQQEDSAVYLCASSLVAGDGEQYFGPGTRLTVT.